These 30 T cell receptor beta chains share one sample of origin, sequenced in a study of technical replicates of blood from several donors. The assay was immunoSEQ multiplex PCR, and TCRdb's table has in-frame clones only and misses some. Among roughly 100,000 clones listed, approximately 94% were seen once. Sequencing was done on a sample of T cells isolated from PBMCs. The receptors were gathered from a human donor in good health.

This clone is a singleton in its sample. V gene TRBV6-1 combines with J gene TRBJ2-3; D not resolved. The V gene's germline CDR1 is MNHNS and CDR2 SASEGT. The CDR3 runs to 12 residues. Trimming cost V 4 bases and J 2 bases, with 4 bases left between them. The CDR3 protein is CASSGNTDTQYF. The CDR3 DNA reads TGTGCCAGCAGTGGTAACACAGATACGCAGTATTTT.

This clone occurred once. The V and J genes are TRBV5-1 and TRBJ2-7; TRBD2 matches 12 bases. Per the germline V gene, CDR1 is SGHRS and CDR2 is YFSETQ. V shed 4 bases and J 2 bases; nucleotides not matched to a gene: 4. The CDR3 sequence is 15 residues long. The CDR3 loop is CASSPRTSGAYEQYF. CDR3 DNA sequence: TGCGCCAGCAGCCCTCGGACTAGCGGGGCCTACGAGCAGTACTTC.

V is TRBV18 and J is TRBJ2-3; the D gene is possibly TRBD2 (5 bases). The germline V gene encodes CDR1 KGHSH and CDR2 LQKENI. Trimming took 2 bases from V and 8 from J, leaving 8 bases between them. This CDR3 region has 12 residues. Here the CDR3 reads CASSPEGATQYF. For the CDR3, the DNA is TGTGCCAGCTCACCAGAGGGTGCTACGCAGTATTTT.

The chain joins TRBV10-3 to TRBJ2-2; 9 positions match TRBD2. The V and J ends lost 6 bases and 2 bases, in that order; junction bases with no gene match: 4. CDR1 ENHRY and CDR2 SYGVKD come from the germline V gene. This CDR3 has 15 residues. CDR3 protein: CAISIAGANTGELFF. In DNA, the CDR3 is TGTGCCATCAGCATAGCGGGAGCTAACACCGGGGAGCTGTTTTTT.

V and J are TRBV11-3 and TRBJ2-2, with 8 bases matching TRBD1. With 1 base clipped from V and 3 bases from J, the junction kept 4 bases outside the gene matches. Germline V gene lookup returns CDR1 SGHNT and CDR2 YENEEA. CDR3 length: 16 amino acids. In DNA form, the CDR3 reads TGTGCCAGCAGCTTAGGAGCGGACAGGGACACCGGGGAGCTGTTTTTT. It translates to CASSLGADRDTGELFF.

The rearrangement uses TRBV4-2 and TRBJ2-7; tentative D call: TRBD2 (5 bases). The CDR3 consists of 16 residues. Germline loops: CDR1 LGHNA, CDR2 YNFKEQ. V dropped 1 base and J dropped 2 bases, with 15 bases sitting between them. The CDR3 DNA follows: TGTGCCAGCAGCCAAGGAAACGGGATCCCTCCCTACGAGCAGTACTTC. As protein: CASSQGNGIPPYEQYF.

The J gene is TRBJ2-1, the V gene TRBV10-2; 10 bases align to TRBD2. J gave up 7 bases and V 5 bases, and 5 bases lay outside the gene matches. Looked up from germline, CDR1 is WSHSY and CDR2 is SAAADI. The CDR3 has 14 residues. Written as DNA, the CDR3 is TGCGCCAGCAGTTCGAGCGGGAGGGGAAATGAGCAGTTCTTC. It encodes CASSSSGRGNEQFF.

The chain recombines TRBV5-1 with TRBJ2-2; 9 bases agree with TRBD2. The V and J ends lost 7 bases and 0 bases, in that order; junction bases with no gene match: 13. CDR3 size: 18 residues. CDR1 and CDR2 from the germline V gene are SGHRS and YFSETQ. DNA of the CDR3: TGCGCCAGCCTATCTAGCGGGACGCTGCACGCGAACACCGGGGAGCTGTTTTTT. It codes for CASLSSGTLHANTGELFF.

This sequence joins TRBV13 and TRBJ2-7, with 8 bases lining up with TRBD2. This CDR3 comprises 14 residues. J was trimmed by 0 bases and V by 3 bases; bases with no gene match: 1. Germline CDR1 PRHDT, CDR2 FYEKMQ (reference sequence). CDR3 sequence: CASSFLAGSYEQYF. CDR3 in DNA: TGTGCCAGCAGCTTTCTAGCGGGCTCCTACGAGCAGTACTTC. The variable domain in full, with the rest retrieved from reference TRBV13 and TRBJ2-7, is AAGVIQSPRHLIKEKRETATLKCYPIPRHDTVYWYQQGPGQDPQFLISFYEKMQSDKGSIPDRFSAQQFSDYHSELNMSSLELGDSALYFCASSFLAGSYEQYFGPGTRLTVT.

The gene calls are TRBV19 and TRBJ2-7, with a possible D match to TRBD2 (5 bases). Per the germline V gene, CDR1 is LNHDA and CDR2 is SQIVND (reference sequence). This CDR3 has 14 amino acids. V lost 5 bases and J 0 bases, leaving 11 bases between the germline ends. The CDR3 loop reads CASSSSGSSYEQYF. The CDR3 bases are TGTGCCAGTAGTTCTTCGGGAAGCTCCTACGAGCAGTACTTC.

The chain carries TRBV4-1 and TRBJ1-2; 12 bases agree with TRBD1. The length of the CDR3 is 19 residues. Trimming took 4 bases from V and 4 from J; bases not matched to a gene: 16. Per the germline V gene, CDR1 is MGHRA and CDR2 is YSYEKL. In DNA, the CDR3 is TGCGCCAGCAGCCCACCTTCCGGGGGACAGGGGGCGCGGGTCTATGGCTACACCTTC. Its translation: CASSPPSGGQGARVYGYTF.

The rearrangement links TRBV7-6 to TRBJ2-7; 13 bases agree with TRBD2. The CDR3 is made up of 17 amino acids. Germline loops: CDR1 SGHVS, CDR2 FNYEAQ. J gave up 7 bases and V 1 base, and 10 bases lay outside the gene matches. The CDR3 loop is CASSLGAGLAGVYEQYF. The CDR3 DNA is TGTGCCAGCAGCTTAGGGGCCGGACTAGCGGGGGTTTATGAGCAGTACTTC.

The genes are TRBV9 and TRBJ2-2, with D perhaps TRBD2 (5 bases). Trimming shortened V by 8 bases and J by 4 bases, and 12 bases separated the two germline ends. CDR3 length: 13 residues. CDR1 and CDR2 from the germline V gene are SGDLS and YYNGEE. The CDR3 DNA follows: TGTGCCAGTCAATTTCGGGGCACCGGGGAGCTGTTTTTT. Translation gives CASQFRGTGELFF. Variable domain in full (rest from reference TRBV9 and TRBJ2-2): DSGVTQTPKHLITATGQRVTLRCSPRSGDLSVYWYQQSLDQGLQFLIQYYNGEERAKGNILERFSAQQFPDLHSELNLSSLELGDSALYFCASQFRGTGELFFGEGSRLTVL.

This clone was recorded once. This chain uses TRBV10-3 with TRBJ2-2; 10 bases agree with TRBD2. Germline V lookup: CDR1 ENHRY, CDR2 SYGVKD. The CDR3 extends over 15 amino acids. Trimming removed 10 bases from V and 6 bases from J; junction bases left unmatched: 11. CDR3 amino acids: CATVSSGGRSGELFF. DNA of the CDR3: TGTGCCACCGTCTCTAGCGGGGGTAGATCCGGGGAGCTGTTTTTT.

The chain is built from TRBV6-5 and TRBJ1-3; D gene uncertain. The ends were cut back, 2 bases at V and 8 bases at J, with 16 bases in the middle. This CDR3 is 15 amino acids long. Looked up from germline, CDR1 is MNHEY and CDR2 is SVGAGI. The CDR3 protein is CASSYHRTARDTIYF. The DNA of the CDR3 is TGTGCCAGCAGTTACCATAGAACTGCGCGGGACACCATATATTTT.

The CDR3 nucleotides read TGCAGCGTTGTCTTTGCGCCGATCACAGATACGCAGTATTTT. Amino acids: CSVVFAPITDTQYF. The V gene is TRBV29-1, the J gene TRBJ2-3; the D is unclear. V lost 4 bases and J lost 2, with 13 bases in between. The CDR3 has 14 residues. Germline V lookup: CDR1 SQVTM, CDR2 ANQGSEA.

The V gene is TRBV5-1, the J gene TRBJ1-2; D is possibly TRBD1 (6 bases). V dropped 4 bases and J dropped 3 bases, with 16 bases sitting between them. CDR3 length: 15 residues. Germline lookup yields CDR1 SGHRS and CDR2 YFSETQ. The CDR3 region is CASSSRTAIDYGYTF. In nucleotides, the CDR3 is TGCGCCAGCAGCAGCCGGACAGCTATTGACTATGGCTACACCTTC.

The chain links TRBV5-4 to TRBJ2-3, with 8 bases that match TRBD1. The V and J ends lost 4 bases and 0 bases, in that order; junction bases with no gene match: 4. The CDR3 is made up of 15 amino acids. Per germline, CDR1 SGHNT and CDR2 YYREEE (reference sequence). The CDR3 sequence is CASSPGTGSTDTQYF. The DNA of the CDR3 is TGTGCCAGCAGCCCCGGGACAGGTAGCACAGATACGCAGTATTTT.

J is TRBJ1-2 and V is TRBV5-4; 11 bases are shared with TRBD1. Germline CDR1 and CDR2: SGHNT and YYREEE (reference sequence). CDR3 length: 15 amino acids. The V gene end was trimmed by 1 base and the J gene end by 5 bases; junction bases not matched to a gene: 4. CDR3 sequence: CASSLRDRGVYGYTF. CDR3 DNA sequence: TGTGCCAGCAGCTTGCGGGACAGGGGGGTATATGGCTACACCTTC.

This sequence joins TRBV11-2 and TRBJ2-4; perhaps TRBD1 as D (6 bases). This CDR3 has 15 amino acids. Germline CDR1 SGHAT, CDR2 FQNNGV. V gave up 3 bases and J gave up 0 bases, with 9 bases separating them. DNA of the CDR3: TGTGCCAGCAGCTTGGGACATTCAGCCAAAAACATTCAGTACTTC. Translated, it gives CASSLGHSAKNIQYF. Using reference TRBV11-2 and TRBJ2-4 for the parts outside the CDR3, the full variable domain is EAGVAQSPRYKIIEKRQSVAFWCNPISGHATLYWYQQILGQGPKLLIQFQNNGVVDDSQLPKDRFSAERLKGVDSTLKIQPAKLEDSAVYLCASSLGHSAKNIQYFGAGTRLSVL.

The J gene is TRBJ2-1, the V gene TRBV11-2, with D perhaps matching TRBD2 (6 bases). Germline V gene data show CDR1 as SGHAT and CDR2 as FQNNGV. V gave up 4 bases and J gave up 4 bases, with 17 bases separating them. This CDR3 has 16 amino acids. The CDR3 protein is CASSSGGDGIYNEQFF. Written as DNA, the CDR3 is TGTGCCAGCAGCTCAGGAGGGGATGGGATTTACAATGAGCAGTTCTTC.

J is TRBJ2-1 and V is TRBV29-1; possibly TRBD2 for D (7 bases). V was clipped by 4 bases and J by 4 bases, with 14 bases between them. Per germline, CDR1 SQVTM and CDR2 ANQGSEA. The CDR3 loop spans 14 amino acids. The CDR3 bases are TGCAGCGTTGTAGGCGGGGGCCCTTACAATGAGCAGTTCTTC. Protein sequence: CSVVGGGPYNEQFF.

The chain uses TRBV19 and TRBJ2-7, with D perhaps TRBD1 (6 bases). V lost 3 bases and J 6 bases, leaving 33 bases between the germline ends. In germline, CDR1 is LNHDA, CDR2 SQIVND (reference sequence). CDR3 length: 20 amino acids. CDR3 amino acids: CASSILFPEDRDTRGGEQYF. CDR3 DNA sequence: TGTGCCAGTAGTATCCTATTTCCTGAAGACCGGGACACTCGAGGGGGCGAGCAGTACTTC.

The chain employs TRBV5-6 and TRBJ1-1; D is perhaps TRBD1 (5 bases). Trimming took 4 bases from V and 3 from J, leaving 10 bases between them. CDR1 SGHDT and CDR2 YYEEEE come from the germline V gene. The CDR3 is 13 amino acids. The CDR3 DNA reads as TGTGCCAGCAGCCCTAAGACAGACACTGAAGCTTTCTTT. It yields the protein CASSPKTDTEAFF.

This clone was observed once. The gene calls are TRBV30 and TRBJ1-1, with 7 bases aligning to TRBD1. The CDR3 spans 15 residues. Looked up from germline, CDR1 is GTSNPN and CDR2 is SVGIG (reference sequence). V was clipped by 4 bases and J by 0 bases; unmatched bases: 8. For the CDR3, the DNA is TGTGCCTGGACCTGGACAGGAGGATTGAACACTGAAGCTTTCTTT. Amino acids: CAWTWTGGLNTEAFF.

V usage is TRBV6-6 and J usage is TRBJ1-1; 12 nucleotides line up with TRBD1. V shed 5 bases, J shed 7 bases, and the junction held 8 bases outside the gene matches. Per the germline V gene, CDR1 is MNHNY and CDR2 is SVGAGI (reference sequence). There are 15 residues in the CDR3. CDR3 in amino acids: CASSHRDRGHGEAFF. CDR3 DNA sequence: TGTGCCAGCAGTCACCGGGACAGGGGGCATGGTGAAGCTTTCTTT.

Relative to its sample, this clone is medium-sized. The genes are TRBV7-2 and TRBJ1-4; 7 positions match TRBD1. Germline V CDR1 and CDR2: SGHTA, FQGNSA. Unmatched junction bases numbered 10, after V lost 5 bases and J lost 7 bases. This CDR3 is 15 amino acids long. CDR3: CASSRYRGVSEKLFF. In DNA form, the CDR3 reads TGTGCCAGCAGCAGATACAGGGGTGTTAGTGAAAAACTGTTTTTT.

The J gene is TRBJ2-1, the V gene TRBV6-4; the match to TRBD2 covers 9 bases. The V and J ends lost 2 bases and 5 bases, in that order; junction bases with no gene match: 4. The CDR3 runs to 15 residues. The V gene's germline CDR1 is MRHNA and CDR2 SNTAGT. The CDR3 protein is CASSDGRGGHNEQFF. CDR3 DNA: TGTGCCAGCAGTGACGGGCGGGGGGGTCACAATGAGCAGTTCTTC.

This chain links TRBV11-3 with TRBJ1-2; D perhaps matches TRBD1 (6 bases). The CDR3 length is 13 residues. V lost 1 base to trimming and J lost 5 bases, with 8 bases between them. In germline, CDR1 is SGHNT, CDR2 YENEEA. The CDR3 sequence is CASSLGRGYGYTF. In nucleotides, the CDR3 is TGTGCCAGCAGCTTAGGCAGGGGTTATGGCTACACCTTC.

This rearrangement joins TRBV7-9 to TRBJ1-6, with TRBD1 matching over 8 bases. Per germline, CDR1 SEHNR and CDR2 FQNEAQ (reference sequence). V shed 1 base, J shed 7 bases, and the junction held 6 bases outside the gene matches. The CDR3 spans 16 residues. For the CDR3, the DNA is TGTGCCAGCAGCTTAGACCGGGACAGGCTGAATTCACCCCTCCACTTT. It translates to CASSLDRDRLNSPLHF. The variable domain in full, with the rest retrieved from reference TRBV7-9 and TRBJ1-6, is DTGVSQNPRHKITKRGQNVTFRCDPISEHNRLYWYRQTLGQGPEFLTYFQNEAQLEKSRLLSDRFSAERPKGSFSTLEIQRTEQGDSAMYLCASSLDRDRLNSPLHFGNGTRLTVT.